The 28 T cell receptor beta chains presented below share a single source sample, sequenced in a study of blood T cells in healthy people across ages. For the second PCR, which ran for roughly 6 to 11 cycles, a sample-barcoded 5' primer and a J-beta primer mix were used. TCRdb passed the 5' RACE reads through MiXCR, listing each CDR3 protein once. This table holds 910,000 or so distinct CDR3 sequences, 51% found once. What was sequenced was blood. The source is a woman aged 60-75 years in good health.

V is TRBV4-2 and J is TRBJ1-2; D ambiguous. CDR3 size: 12 residues. The germline V gene has CDR1 LGHNA and CDR2 YNFKEQ. Deletions cut 3 bases from V and 4 bases from J, with 6 bases between. The chain's CDR3 is CASSQDGYGYTF. CDR3 bases: TGTGCCAGCAGCCAGGACGGCTATGGCTACACCTTC.

This clonotype came up a few times. The genes are TRBV7-2 and TRBJ2-7; TRBD2 matches at 13 bases. Per germline, CDR1 SGHTA and CDR2 FQGNSA. This CDR3 contains 18 residues. The V and J ends lost 5 bases and 2 bases, in that order; junction bases with no gene match: 12. This CDR3 is CASSPTRSTSGRTYEQYF. For the CDR3, the DNA is TGTGCCAGCAGCCCAACACGATCGACTAGCGGGAGGACCTACGAGCAGTACTTC.

The rearrangement uses TRBV28 and TRBJ2-1, with 7 nucleotides matching TRBD2. Trimming cost V 5 bases and J 2 bases; bases outside gene matches: 12. Germline V lookup: CDR1 MDHEN, CDR2 SYDVKM. The CDR3 sequence is 17 residues long. CDR3 sequence reads: CASSRRSLAAPYNEQFF. DNA for the CDR3: TGTGCCAGCAGTCGAAGATCCCTAGCGGCCCCCTACAATGAGCAGTTCTTC. Filled out from reference TRBV28 and TRBJ2-1, the complete variable domain reads DVKVTQSSRYLVKRTGEKVFLECVQDMDHENMFWYRQDPGLGLRLIYFSYDVKMKEKGDIPEGYSVSREKKERFSLILESASTNQTSMYLCASSRRSLAAPYNEQFFGPGTRLTVL.

This clonotype has just a few counts. The chain recombines TRBV10-3 with TRBJ2-7; D possibly corresponds to TRBD2 (5 bases). Germline V CDR1 and CDR2: ENHRY, SYGVKD. The ends were cut back, 6 bases at V and 6 bases at J, with 18 bases in the middle. This CDR3 has 14 residues. The CDR3 coding sequence is TGTGCCATCAGCATCTTACTGGGAGTGGGCGAGCAGTACTTC. Translated: CAISILLGVGEQYF.

This chain uses TRBV5-1 with TRBJ2-7; a possible D gene is TRBD1 (6 bases). The germline gives CDR1 SGHRS, CDR2 YFSETQ. The ends were cut back, 2 bases at V and 2 bases at J, with 11 bases in the middle. This CDR3 region has 14 residues. The CDR3 sequence: CASSFSGDPYEQYF. The CDR3 DNA reads as TGCGCCAGCAGCTTTTCAGGGGACCCCTACGAGCAGTACTTC.

The rearrangement uses TRBV7-2 and TRBJ2-3, with D perhaps TRBD2 (5 bases). In germline, CDR1 is SGHTA, CDR2 FQGNSA. This CDR3 region has 16 residues. V lost 5 bases and J lost 3, with 18 bases in between. CDR3 region: CASSAELASGTDTQYF. CDR3 bases: TGTGCCAGCAGCGCCGAGCTCGCCTCGGGGACAGATACGCAGTATTTT. The complete variable domain, with remaining parts taken from reference TRBV7-2 and TRBJ2-3, reads GAGVSQSPSNKVTEKGKDVELRCDPISGHTALYWYRQSLGQGLEFLIYFQGNSAPDKSGLPSDRFSAERTGGSVSTLTIQRTQQEDSAVYLCASSAELASGTDTQYFGPGTRLTVL.

This clonotype has only one observation. The V gene is TRBV12-3 or TRBV12-4, the J gene TRBJ1-5; TRBD1 matches 7 bases. V was pared by 5 bases and J by 3 bases, with 7 bases of the junction left unmatched. This CDR3 is built from 15 residues. CDR3 sequence reads: CASSVQTGYNQPQHF. The CDR3 DNA is TGTGCCAGCAGTGTTCAGACAGGGTACAATCAGCCCCAGCATTTT.

This clonotype was counted once. The chain employs TRBV20-1 and TRBJ2-4, with 9 bases matching TRBD1. This CDR3 has 18 amino acids. Germline CDR1 DFQATT, CDR2 SNEGSKA (reference sequence). Unmatched junction bases numbered 25, after V lost 1 base and J lost 15 bases. DNA for the CDR3: TGCAGTGCTAGAGCCCCTCTAGGGGCGCACAGGGGGCTCTCGGAGCGGTACTTC. Translating it yields CSARAPLGAHRGLSERYF.

This chain connects TRBV4-3 to TRBJ1-2, with D possibly matching TRBD1 (5 bases). V was cut by 8 bases and J by 2 bases, with 18 bases left in between. CDR3 length: 15 amino acids. The germline V gene encodes CDR1 LGHNA and CDR2 YSLEER. The CDR3 sequence is CASGPSPGGNYGYTF. CDR3 DNA: TGCGCCAGCGGCCCGAGCCCTGGGGGAAACTATGGCTACACCTTC.

This clonotype was observed once. The chain links TRBV7-8 to TRBJ2-5; tentatively, D is TRBD1 (5 bases). The V end lost 4 bases, the J end lost 5 bases, and 17 bases lay between the germline ends. This CDR3 is 15 amino acids long. The germline CDR1 and CDR2 sequences are SGHVS and FQNEAQ. This CDR3 reads CASSSSWGLKETQYF. In DNA form, the CDR3 reads TGTGCCAGCAGCTCCTCGTGGGGCTTGAAGGAGACCCAGTACTTC.

This clonotype was detected a few times. This chain links TRBV29-1 with TRBJ2-3, with unresolved D. From germline, CDR1 is SQVTM and CDR2 ANQGSEA. V lost 4 bases, J lost 2 bases, and 13 bases lay in between. The CDR3 has 14 amino acids. This chain's CDR3 is CSVVWRRLTDTQYF. Here the CDR3 DNA reads TGCAGCGTTGTGTGGCGACGACTCACAGATACGCAGTATTTT.

This clonotype was detected a few times. The rearrangement uses TRBV29-1 and TRBJ1-2, with a tentative D call TRBD1 (6 bases). Germline values: CDR1 SQVTM, CDR2 ANQGSEA. Trimming left V 4 bases short and J 4 bases short, with 22 bases between. The CDR3 extends over 16 amino acids. Here the CDR3 reads CSVGGRQGIEVYGYTF. In DNA, the CDR3 is TGCAGCGTTGGAGGCCGGCAGGGGATTGAGGTCTATGGCTACACCTTC.

The V and J genes are TRBV12-3 or TRBV12-4 and TRBJ1-1; D gene unclear. This CDR3 is built from 13 residues. Trimming removed 7 bases at V and 3 bases at J, with 12 bases between. The CDR3 nucleotides are TGTGCCAGCACCCTAGGAGGAGACACTGAAGCTTTCTTT. Encoded protein: CASTLGGDTEAFF.

The sample holds a few counts of this clonotype. The chain links TRBV25-1 to TRBJ2-1; the match to TRBD2 covers 12 bases. Germline V gene sequence: CDR1 MGHDK, CDR2 SYGVNS. The trim removed 4 bases at V and 3 bases at J, leaving 19 bases unmatched. The CDR3 is 21 residues long. The DNA of the CDR3 is TGTGCCAGCAGTGGAATCATCCGGGACACAAAGACTAGCGGGAGCTACAATGAGCAGTTCTTC. Protein product: CASSGIIRDTKTSGSYNEQFF.

This clonotype came up a few times. J is TRBJ1-1 and V is TRBV5-8; D is uncertain. This CDR3 contains 12 residues. Germline V gives CDR1 SGHTS, CDR2 YDEGEE. With 2 bases removed from V and 11 bases from J, the gap between germline ends came to 13 bases. CDR3 nucleotide sequence: TGTGCCAGCAGCTTACGGGAGCAGTCGGCTTTCTTT. Its protein is CASSLREQSAFF.

The chain joins TRBV28 to TRBJ2-7; D unclear. Between the trimmed V and J ends, which lost 7 bases and 4 bases, there was a span of 11 bases. Per the germline V gene, CDR1 is MDHEN and CDR2 is SYDVKM. The length of the CDR3 is 12 residues. The CDR3 spells CASNTLAYEQYF. For the CDR3, the DNA is TGTGCCAGCAATACCTTGGCTTACGAGCAGTACTTC.

V is TRBV5-1 and J is TRBJ2-7; D perhaps matches TRBD1 (7 bases). The germline V gene has CDR1 SGHRS and CDR2 YFSETQ. This CDR3 region has 15 residues. V gave up 1 base and J gave up 4 bases, with 15 bases separating them. As DNA, the CDR3 is TGCGCCAGCAGCTTGTCGGCAGGGGGGAGGTACGAGCAGTACTTC. Its protein product is CASSLSAGGRYEQYF.

The V gene is TRBV7-2, the J gene TRBJ1-1, with D perhaps TRBD1 (5 bases). This CDR3 has 19 residues. V was pared by 5 bases and J by 0 bases, with 25 bases between. The germline gives CDR1 SGHTA, CDR2 FQGNSA. In nucleotides, the CDR3 is TGTGCCAGCAGCCCGACAAGACAACCCGCAGGGTCGGTGAACACTGAAGCTTTCTTT. It codes for CASSPTRQPAGSVNTEAFF.

In DNA, the CDR3 is TGCAGTGCCGAGGGAGGGGGAACAGATACGCAGTATTTT. Its protein is CSAEGGGTDTQYF. The chain uses TRBV20-1 and TRBJ2-3, with D perhaps matching TRBD2 (7 bases). CDR1 is DFQATT and CDR2 is SNEGSKA in the germline V gene (reference sequence). Trimming took 6 bases from V and 3 from J, leaving 13 bases between them. The CDR3 runs 13 residues.

The chain joins TRBV2 to TRBJ1-2; a weak D match, TRBD1 (6 bases). The CDR3 spans 12 residues. The V and J ends lost 7 bases and 8 bases respectively, with 14 bases between them. Looked up from germline, CDR1 is SNHLY and CDR2 is FYNNEI. For the CDR3, the DNA is TGTGCCAGCAAGGGGGGGATAAGGGGCTACACCTTC. It is translated as CASKGGIRGYTF.

The chain has TRBV5-6 and TRBJ1-2; 8 bases match TRBD1. This CDR3 comprises 15 residues. Unmatched junction bases numbered 11, after V lost 6 bases and J lost 4 bases. The V gene's germline CDR1 is SGHDT and CDR2 YYEEEE. DNA of the CDR3: TGTGCCAGCACCGTGACAGGGGAGCAGGCCTATGGCTACACCTTC. Its translation is CASTVTGEQAYGYTF.

V and J are TRBV7-2 and TRBJ2-7, with unresolved D. CDR3 length equals 12 residues. CDR1 and CDR2 (germline): SGHTA, FQGNSA. V was clipped by 3 bases and J by 4 bases, with 7 bases between them. CDR3 coding DNA: TGTGCCAGCAGCTTCTCCCATTACGAGCAGTACTTC. Translation gives CASSFSHYEQYF.

This clonotype was observed many times. The chain recombines TRBV11-2 with TRBJ2-3; D is perhaps TRBD1 or TRBD2 (5 bases each). Germline CDR1 reads SGHAT; CDR2 reads FQNNGV. The CDR3 extends over 15 amino acids. Trimming removed 3 bases from V and 3 bases from J, with 13 bases in between. The CDR3 nucleotides are TGTGCCAGCAGCTTTTCTATAGAGGGGACAGATACGCAGTATTTT. The encoded protein is CASSFSIEGTDTQYF.

This chain links TRBV12-3 or TRBV12-4 with TRBJ2-4, with 14 bases lining up with TRBD2. V lost 5 bases and J lost 1; bases outside the gene matches: 7. This CDR3 has 18 amino acids. CDR3 DNA sequence: TGTGCCAGCAGTGAGGGACTAGCGGGAGCTGGTGCCAAAAACATTCAGTACTTC. It encodes CASSEGLAGAGAKNIQYF.

A few counts support this clonotype. This chain connects TRBV27 to TRBJ2-7; 9 nucleotides align to TRBD2. The CDR3 is 14 residues long. Germline trimming cut 6 bases from V and 2 bases from J; bases unmatched to any gene: 5. Per germline, CDR1 MNHEY and CDR2 SMNVEV (reference sequence). As DNA, the CDR3 is TGTGCCAGCAGGCGAGCGGGAGGCACCTACGAGCAGTACTTC. This encodes CASRRAGGTYEQYF.

The rearrangement links TRBV4-1 to TRBJ2-3; the match to TRBD2 covers 9 bases. Trimming cost V 4 bases and J 6 bases; bases outside gene matches: 14. Germline V gene sequence: CDR1 MGHRA, CDR2 YSYEKL. This CDR3 comprises 17 residues. The CDR3 loop is CASSRFLMASGTDTQYF. CDR3 nucleotide sequence: TGCGCCAGCAGCCGCTTCCTGATGGCTAGCGGGACGGATACGCAGTATTTT.

This clonotype has more than one count but fewer than ten. The chain couples TRBV10-3 to TRBJ2-5; TRBD1 might be the D (5 bases). Germline assignment: CDR1 ENHRY and CDR2 SYGVKD. Trimming left V 7 bases short and J 1 base short, with 13 bases between. CDR3 length: 14 amino acids. As DNA, the CDR3 is TGTGCCATCAAAACGACAGTAGTCCAAGAGACCCAGTACTTC. This codes for CAIKTTVVQETQYF.

The chain is built from TRBV5-1 and TRBJ2-7; 13 bases fit TRBD2. The CDR3 loop spans 16 amino acids. V lost 4 bases to trimming and J lost 7 bases; unmatched junction nucleotides: 11. The germline gives CDR1 SGHRS, CDR2 YFSETQ. CDR3 residues: CASSGGLAGFHNEQYF. The CDR3 DNA reads TGCGCCAGCAGCGGGGGACTAGCGGGATTTCACAATGAGCAGTACTTC.